This TCR beta chain was identified during a study of neoadjuvant anti-PD-1 for oral cavity cancer. This clone was seen only once. Most PBMC samples had approximately 440 ng input DNA in six replicates. The data were produced by immunoSEQ multiplex PCR, yet TCRdb's version contains in-frame clones alone and is incomplete. The sample consists of 30,000 to 40,000 clones, 85% to 90% of them appearing once. V was shortened by 4 bases and J by 4 bases, with 14 bases between the two germline ends. CDR3 length equals 15 residues. CDR1 MNHNS and CDR2 SASEGT come from the germline V gene. V and J are TRBV6-1 and TRBJ1-5, with D unresolved. The sequence was collected from a person aged 40 to 85 with oral cavity squamous cell carcinoma. The specimen comprised PBMCs, sampled before nivolumab (anti-PD-1) treatment. The CDR3 nucleotides are TGTGCCAGCAGTGGCCAGACTGGGGTGAATCAGCCCCAGCATTTT. Translating gives CASSGQTGVNQPQHF.